The T cell receptor beta chain under discussion was sequenced for a study of tumor-infiltrating lymphocytes in primary liver carcinoma. Study outcomes and limitations: The 250 largest clones made up significantly more of tumor than blood repertoires (p = 0.039).

This clonotype appeared once. Its target is not known. Mismatch with germline at one junction end may stem from a read error. Bulk tissue was left unsorted, and RNA and DNA were co-extracted from 20-30 mg of it. Resection treated the patients' primary liver carcinoma. Germline lookup yields CDR1 MDHEN and CDR2 SYDVKM. This CDR3 has 14 amino acids. The template, approximately 500 ng total RNA, yielded TCR beta cDNA made with a constant-region primer. The TCR beta library was amplified through three nested multiplex PCR rounds in a modified ARM-PCR procedure. Investigators reported that the first two PCR rounds, at about 11 cycles each, used TRBV1-TRBV30 forward primers with a C-beta reverse primer. One entry per CDR3 protein, called by TCRdb with MiXCR from the multiplex PCR reads. The sample lists approximately 80,000 distinct CDR3 sequences, under 75% occurring once.

The source material was tumor-adjacent normal liver tissue. The chain recombines TRBV28 with TRBJ2-7; a possible D gene is TRBD2 (6 bases). This TCR was sampled from a middle-aged man with primary liver carcinoma and hepatitis B virus infection. CDR3 in amino acids: CASSSLTGDYEQYF. The CDR3 coding sequence is TGTGCCAGCAGTAGTCTAACGGGAGACTACGAGCAGTACTTT.